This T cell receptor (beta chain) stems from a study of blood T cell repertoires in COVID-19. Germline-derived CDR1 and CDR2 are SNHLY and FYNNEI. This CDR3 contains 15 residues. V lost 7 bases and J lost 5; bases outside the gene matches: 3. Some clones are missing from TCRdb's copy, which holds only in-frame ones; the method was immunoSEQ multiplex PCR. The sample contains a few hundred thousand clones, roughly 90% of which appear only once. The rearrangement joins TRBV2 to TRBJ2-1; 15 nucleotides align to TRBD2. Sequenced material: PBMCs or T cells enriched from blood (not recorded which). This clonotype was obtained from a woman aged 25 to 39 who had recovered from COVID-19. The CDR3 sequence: CASTGLAGGNNEQFF. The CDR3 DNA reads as TGTGCCAGCACTGGACTAGCGGGAGGGAACAATGAGCAGTTCTTC.